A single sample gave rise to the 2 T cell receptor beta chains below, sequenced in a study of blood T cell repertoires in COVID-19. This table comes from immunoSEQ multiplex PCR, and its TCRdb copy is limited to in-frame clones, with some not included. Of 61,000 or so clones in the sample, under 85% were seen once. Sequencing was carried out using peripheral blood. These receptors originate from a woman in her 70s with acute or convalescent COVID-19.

CDR3 protein: CASSPRLPGYNEQFF. In DNA form, the CDR3 reads TGTGCCAGCAGCCCCCGACTCCCGGGGTACAATGAGCAGTTCTTC. This sequence joins TRBV7-2 and TRBJ2-1; D is possibly TRBD2 (5 bases). CDR1 and CDR2 from the germline V gene are SGHTA and FQGNSA. V was clipped by 5 bases and J by 4 bases, with 15 bases between them. The CDR3 contains 15 residues.

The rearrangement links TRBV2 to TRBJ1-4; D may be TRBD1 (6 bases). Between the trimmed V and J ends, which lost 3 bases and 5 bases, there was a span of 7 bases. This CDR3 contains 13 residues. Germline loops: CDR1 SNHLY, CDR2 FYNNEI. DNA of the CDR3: TGTGCCAGCAGTGACCAGGGGAATGAAAAACTGTTTTTT. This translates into CASSDQGNEKLFF.